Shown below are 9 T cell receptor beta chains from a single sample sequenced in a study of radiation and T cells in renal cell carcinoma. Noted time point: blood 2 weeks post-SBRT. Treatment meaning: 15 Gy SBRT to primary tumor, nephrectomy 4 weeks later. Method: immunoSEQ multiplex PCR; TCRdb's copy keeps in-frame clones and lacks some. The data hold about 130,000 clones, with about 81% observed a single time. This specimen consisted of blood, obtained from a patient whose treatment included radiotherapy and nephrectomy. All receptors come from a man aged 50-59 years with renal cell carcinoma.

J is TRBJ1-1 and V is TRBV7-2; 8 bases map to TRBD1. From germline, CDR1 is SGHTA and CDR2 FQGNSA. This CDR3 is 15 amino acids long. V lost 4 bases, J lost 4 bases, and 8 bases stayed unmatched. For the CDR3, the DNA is TGTGCCAGCAGCTCAGTTACAGGGGGTCTCACTGAAGCTTTCTTT. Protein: CASSSVTGGLTEAFF.

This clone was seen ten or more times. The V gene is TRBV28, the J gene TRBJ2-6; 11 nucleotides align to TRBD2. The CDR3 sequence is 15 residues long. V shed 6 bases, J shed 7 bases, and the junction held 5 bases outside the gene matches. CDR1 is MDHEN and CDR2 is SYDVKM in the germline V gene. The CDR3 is CASSLTSGSANVLTF. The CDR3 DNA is TGTGCCAGCAGCCTAACTAGCGGGAGTGCCAACGTCCTGACTTTC.

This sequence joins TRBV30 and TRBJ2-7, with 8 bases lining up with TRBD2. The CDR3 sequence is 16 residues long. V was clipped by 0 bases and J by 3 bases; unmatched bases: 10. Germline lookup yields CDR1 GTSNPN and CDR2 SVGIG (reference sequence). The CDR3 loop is CAWSVGQREFNYEQYF. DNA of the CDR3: TGTGCCTGGAGTGTTGGTCAGCGGGAGTTCAACTACGAGCAGTACTTC.

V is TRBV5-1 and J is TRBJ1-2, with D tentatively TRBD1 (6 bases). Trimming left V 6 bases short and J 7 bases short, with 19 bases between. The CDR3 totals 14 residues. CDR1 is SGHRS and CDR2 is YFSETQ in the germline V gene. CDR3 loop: CASTFAGGRFGYTF. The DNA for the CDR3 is TGCGCCAGCACCTTTGCGGGGGGCCGTTTTGGCTACACCTTC.

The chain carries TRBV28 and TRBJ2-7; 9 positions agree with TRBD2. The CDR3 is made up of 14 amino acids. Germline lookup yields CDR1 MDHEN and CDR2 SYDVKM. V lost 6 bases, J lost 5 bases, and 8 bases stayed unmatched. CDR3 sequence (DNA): TGTGCCAGCAGACAAACTAGCGGGTGGGACGAGCAGTACTTC. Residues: CASRQTSGWDEQYF.

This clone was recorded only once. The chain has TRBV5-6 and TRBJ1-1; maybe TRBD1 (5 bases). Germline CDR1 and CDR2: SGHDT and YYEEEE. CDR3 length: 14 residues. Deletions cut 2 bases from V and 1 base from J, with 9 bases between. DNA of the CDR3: TGTGCCAGCAGCTTACCGGGGGGGAACACTGAAGCTTTCTTT. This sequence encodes CASSLPGGNTEAFF.

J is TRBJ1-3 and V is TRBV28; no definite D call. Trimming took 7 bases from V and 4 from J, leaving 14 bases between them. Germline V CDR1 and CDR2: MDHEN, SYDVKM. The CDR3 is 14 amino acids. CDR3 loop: CASIPGEGGNTIYF. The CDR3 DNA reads TGTGCCAGCATCCCCGGGGAAGGGGGAAACACCATATATTTT.

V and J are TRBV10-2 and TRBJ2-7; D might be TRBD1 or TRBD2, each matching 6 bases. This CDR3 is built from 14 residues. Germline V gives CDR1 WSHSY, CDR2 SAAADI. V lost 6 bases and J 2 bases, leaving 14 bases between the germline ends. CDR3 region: CASREGHSTYEQYF. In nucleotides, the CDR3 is TGCGCCAGCAGGGAGGGACATAGCACCTACGAGCAGTACTTC.

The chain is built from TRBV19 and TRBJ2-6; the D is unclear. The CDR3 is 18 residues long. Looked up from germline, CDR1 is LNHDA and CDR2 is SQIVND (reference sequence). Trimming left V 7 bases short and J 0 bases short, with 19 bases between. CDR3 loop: CASTLRHDGNSGANVLTF. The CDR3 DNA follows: TGTGCCAGTACCCTTCGTCACGACGGTAACTCTGGGGCCAACGTCCTGACTTTC. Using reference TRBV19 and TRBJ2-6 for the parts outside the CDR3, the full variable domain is DGGITQSPKYLFRKEGQNVTLSCEQNLNHDAMYWYRQDPGQGLRLIYYSQIVNDFQKGDIAEGYSVSREKKESFPLTVTSAQKNPTAFYLCASTLRHDGNSGANVLTFGAGSRLTVL.